This TCR beta chain stems from a study of T cells after yellow fever vaccination. Study overall: SMART-Seq v4 Ultra Low Input prepared the low-cell-number fractions.

CDR3 length equals 13 residues. In germline, CDR1 is ENHRY, CDR2 SYGVKD. V gave up 9 bases and J gave up 4 bases; unmatched junction bases: 6. The study's findings and limits: Abundant contaminating clonotypes from the bulk population could appear in FACS-sorted repertoires. The secondary response was weaker but peaked faster, day 5 versus 15.

UMIs and a universal primer site were added when TCR cDNA was made by 5'RACE template switching. TCRdb called the 5' RACE reads again in MiXCR, with one record for every CDR3 protein. The repertoire holds some 300,000 distinct CDR3 sequences, with about 10% as singletons. As for this clonotype: Its antigen is unidentified.

The V call is TRBV10-3, the J call TRBJ1-1, with 9 bases aligning to TRBD1. This specimen consisted of CD4+ T cells sorted from PBMCs, obtained 45 days after the yellow fever booster vaccination. The sequence was collected from a man between 18 and 29 years old who received the YFV17D yellow fever vaccine. The CDR3 sequence is CAMAGTGSTEAFF. For the CDR3, the DNA is TGTGCCATGGCCGGGACAGGGAGCACTGAAGCTTTCTTT.